These 31 T cell receptor beta chains were sequenced from one sample in a study of blood T cell repertoires in COVID-19. The data were produced by immunoSEQ multiplex PCR, yet TCRdb's version contains in-frame clones alone and is incomplete. The table shows roughly 260,000 clones, with approximately 90% occurring only once. Sequenced material: PBMCs or T cells enriched from blood (not recorded which). The receptors stem from a woman in her 30s with acute COVID-19.

The chain combines TRBV27 with TRBJ1-2; 10 bases agree with TRBD1. V was pared by 2 bases and J by 4 bases, with 13 bases of the junction left unmatched. This CDR3 region has 18 residues. Germline-derived CDR1 and CDR2 are MNHEY and SMNVEV (reference sequence). CDR3 DNA: TGTGCCAGCAGTTTAGGTAGCTCGACAGGGGGCGAGGTCTATGGCTACACCTTC. This codes for CASSLGSSTGGEVYGYTF.

The V call is TRBV10-3, the J call TRBJ1-2; the D is unclear. Germline assignment: CDR1 ENHRY and CDR2 SYGVKD. The CDR3 is 12 amino acids. V dropped 3 bases and J dropped 8 bases, with 10 bases sitting between them. In nucleotides, the CDR3 is TGTGCCATCAGTGACACCCAGGAAGGCTACACCTTC. Residues: CAISDTQEGYTF.

The chain couples TRBV11-2 to TRBJ1-2; the D gene is possibly TRBD1 (6 bases). V was shortened by 0 bases and J by 8 bases, with 10 bases between the two germline ends. Germline V CDR1 and CDR2: SGHAT, FQNNGV. The CDR3 has 13 amino acids. Here the CDR3 DNA reads TGTGCCAGCAGCTTAGAGGGGGCACGAGGCTACACCTTC. Translating gives CASSLEGARGYTF.

The V and J genes are TRBV29-1 and TRBJ1-1; possible D gene TRBD1, 5 bases. Germline CDR1 and CDR2: SQVTM and ANQGSEA. CDR3 length: 11 residues. The ends were cut back, 4 bases at V and 5 bases at J, with 8 bases in the middle. The DNA of the CDR3 is TGCAGCGTTGGAGCAGGGACTGAAGCTTTCTTT. Translating gives CSVGAGTEAFF.

The rearrangement joins TRBV6-6 to TRBJ1-4, with D uncertain. Deletions cut 4 bases from V and 7 bases from J, with 7 bases between. CDR3 length: 12 residues. Germline-derived CDR1 and CDR2 are MNHNY and SVGAGI (reference sequence). The CDR3 protein is CASSLRAEKLFF. CDR3 coding DNA: TGTGCCAGCAGTTTAAGAGCTGAAAAACTGTTTTTT.

The J gene is TRBJ2-5, the V gene TRBV5-6; 10 bases are shared with TRBD2. This CDR3 is built from 14 residues. Germline V CDR1 and CDR2: SGHDT, YYEEEE. V was pared by 4 bases and J by 1 base, with 1 base of the junction left unmatched. The CDR3 region is CASSRLAGQETQYF. CDR3 nucleotide sequence: TGTGCCAGCAGCCGACTAGCGGGCCAAGAGACCCAGTACTTC.

CDR3: CASSQDPRNEQFF. The CDR3, as DNA: TGTGCCAGCAGCCAAGACCCCCGCAATGAGCAGTTCTTC. V and J are TRBV3-1 (or the pseudogene TRBV3-2) and TRBJ2-1; D gene unclear. Germline loops: CDR1 LGHDT, CDR2 YNNKEL (reference sequence). V lost 0 bases and J lost 6, with 6 bases in between. The CDR3 is made up of 13 amino acids.

J is TRBJ1-1 and V is TRBV5-4; D perhaps matches TRBD1 (6 bases). Germline V gene sequence: CDR1 SGHNT, CDR2 YYREEE (reference sequence). This CDR3 has 14 residues. V was cut by 4 bases and J by 9 bases, with 19 bases left in between. DNA of the CDR3: TGTGCCAGCAGCCGACGGGGGGCTGCGGTGCAAGCTTTCTTT. Residues: CASSRRGAAVQAFF.

The table lists this clone with a few counts. Different DNA sequences within this sample yield the same CDR3. The rearrangement uses TRBV3-1 (or the pseudogene TRBV3-2) and TRBJ2-7; D is uncertain. The CDR3 loop spans 12 amino acids. Germline V lookup: CDR1 LGHDT, CDR2 YNNKEL (reference sequence). The germline V and J ends were trimmed by 4 bases and 0 bases, with 4 bases remaining between them. CDR3 sequence: CASSPSSYEQYF. The CDR3 region has the DNA TGTGCCAGCAGCCCCTCCTCCTACGAGCAGTACTTC.

This chain links TRBV2 with TRBJ1-3; 7 bases agree with TRBD1. J gave up 2 bases and V 5 bases, and 9 bases lay outside the gene matches. Germline V gene data show CDR1 as SNHLY and CDR2 as FYNNEI. This CDR3 region has 16 residues. The CDR3 protein is CASSPDRMGAGNTIYF. The CDR3 region has the DNA TGTGCCAGCAGTCCGGACAGGATGGGGGCTGGAAACACCATATATTTT.

This rearrangement joins TRBV12-3 or TRBV12-4 to TRBJ1-1; D gene uncertain. V lost 3 bases, J lost 8 bases, and 13 bases lay in between. The CDR3 sequence is 13 residues long. Written as DNA, the CDR3 is TGTGCCAGCAGTTTGAGGCGTGTGGAAGAAGCTTTCTTT. Translation: CASSLRRVEEAFF.

The chain joins TRBV5-5 to TRBJ2-5; D remains unclear. Germline V CDR1 and CDR2: SGHKS, YYEKEE (reference sequence). The CDR3 is 12 amino acids. Trimming took 4 bases from V and 7 from J, leaving 11 bases between them. The CDR3 protein is CASSNHPGTQYF. DNA of the CDR3: TGTGCCAGCAGCAACCATCCGGGGACCCAGTACTTC.

This clone was detected only once. The chain links TRBV5-1 to TRBJ1-2, with D perhaps TRBD1 (5 bases). In germline, CDR1 is SGHRS, CDR2 YFSETQ. This CDR3 has 12 residues. V dropped 4 bases and J dropped 4 bases, with 8 bases sitting between them. The CDR3 DNA sequence: TGCGCCAGCAGCCTGGGACTCTATGGCTACACCTTC. It yields the protein CASSLGLYGYTF. The full variable domain, with the rest looked up from reference TRBV5-1 and TRBJ1-2, is KAGVTQTPRYLIKTRGQQVTLSCSPISGHRSVSWYQQTPGQGLQFLFEYFSETQRNKGNFPGRFSGRQFSNSRSEMNVSTLELGDSALYLCASSLGLYGYTFGSGTRLTVV.

The V and J genes are TRBV25-1 and TRBJ2-1; 7 bases are shared with TRBD1. Germline assignment: CDR1 MGHDK and CDR2 SYGVNS. The CDR3 spans 14 residues. V was pared by 8 bases and J by 2 bases, with 6 bases of the junction left unmatched. CDR3 in amino acids: CASSRTGTYNEQFF. CDR3 bases: TGTGCCAGCTCAAGGACAGGAACCTACAATGAGCAGTTCTTC.

The CDR3 loop reads CASSVAGGQGYEQYF. The CDR3 DNA sequence: TGTGCCAGCAGCGTAGCTGGGGGACAGGGTTACGAGCAGTACTTC. The V gene is TRBV9, the J gene TRBJ2-7, with 9 bases matching TRBD1. V lost 0 bases, J lost 4 bases, and 5 bases stayed unmatched. The CDR3 runs to 15 residues. Germline loops: CDR1 SGDLS, CDR2 YYNGEE. The full variable domain, with the rest looked up from reference TRBV9 and TRBJ2-7, is DSGVTQTPKHLITATGQRVTLRCSPRSGDLSVYWYQQSLDQGLQFLIQYYNGEERAKGNILERFSAQQFPDLHSELNLSSLELGDSALYFCASSVAGGQGYEQYFGPGTRLTVT.

The chain is built from TRBV5-1 and TRBJ2-2; no clear D gene. This CDR3 region has 14 residues. The germline V gene encodes CDR1 SGHRS and CDR2 YFSETQ. V lost 0 bases, J lost 1 base, and 4 bases lay in between. The CDR3 region has the DNA TGCGCCAGCAGCTTGGATCTGAACACCGGGGAGCTGTTTTTT. It yields the protein CASSLDLNTGELFF.

V and J are TRBV12-3 or TRBV12-4 and TRBJ1-2; tentatively, D is TRBD1 (5 bases). V was trimmed by 8 bases and J by 8 bases, leaving 15 bases between them. The CDR3 consists of 12 residues. The CDR3 nucleotides are TGTGCCAGCGGAGGGGCACGGCCCGGCTACACCTTC. It encodes CASGGARPGYTF.

The chain is built from TRBV4-1 and TRBJ2-7; 8 bases map to TRBD2. The CDR3 loop spans 17 amino acids. With V trimmed by 0 bases and J by 7 bases, 14 bases remained unmatched. Germline loops: CDR1 MGHRA, CDR2 YSYEKL. The DNA of the CDR3 is TGCGCCAGCAGCCAAGAGCAGCCCCGGCGGGGGGTTTATGAGCAGTACTTC. This encodes CASSQEQPRRGVYEQYF.

The chain uses TRBV7-6 and TRBJ2-6; D perhaps matches TRBD2 (6 bases). CDR1 is SGHVS, CDR2 FNYEAQ, per germline. The CDR3 is 13 residues long. Trimming removed 11 bases at V and 0 bases at J, with 8 bases between. DNA for the CDR3: TGTGCCTCGGGAGACTCTGGGGCCAACGTCCTGACTTTC. As protein: CASGDSGANVLTF. Variable domain in full (rest from reference TRBV7-6 and TRBJ2-6): GAGVSQSPRYKVTKRGQDVALRCDPISGHVSLYWYRQALGQGPEFLTYFNYEAQQDKSGLPNDRFSAERPEGSISTLTIQRTEQRDSAMYRCASGDSGANVLTFGAGSRLTVL.

This clone was counted between two and nine times. The chain has TRBV18 and TRBJ1-5; D call uncertain. CDR3 length: 14 residues. Germline V CDR1 and CDR2: KGHSH, LQKENI. V was shortened by 4 bases and J by 0 bases, with 7 bases between the two germline ends. Here the CDR3 DNA reads TGTGCCAGCTCACTGGAGGGTAGCAATCAGCCCCAGCATTTT. It encodes CASSLEGSNQPQHF.

The chain employs TRBV6-5 and TRBJ1-2; D perhaps matches TRBD1 (5 bases). CDR1 is MNHEY, CDR2 SVGAGI, per germline. There are 10 residues in the CDR3. Trimming took 6 bases from V and 6 from J, leaving 5 bases between them. This CDR3 reads CASRDNGYTF. As DNA, the CDR3 is TGTGCCAGCAGGGACAATGGCTACACCTTC.

The V and J genes are TRBV6-5 and TRBJ1-4, with a tentative D call TRBD1 (5 bases). V gave up 5 bases and J gave up 0 bases, with 10 bases separating them. The V gene's germline CDR1 is MNHEY and CDR2 SVGAGI. There are 15 residues in the CDR3. The DNA of the CDR3 is TGTGCCAGCAGTAAGGACACAGCAACTAATGAAAAACTGTTTTTT. It translates to CASSKDTATNEKLFF.

This rearrangement joins TRBV27 to TRBJ1-1, with TRBD1 matching 8 bases. There are 16 residues in the CDR3. Unmatched junction bases numbered 15, after V lost 6 bases and J lost 6 bases. The V gene's germline CDR1 is MNHEY and CDR2 SMNVEV (reference sequence). The CDR3 coding sequence is TGTGCCAGCAGCTCAAGGACAGGGAGTTACCTTCCTGAAGCTTTCTTT. This gives the protein CASSSRTGSYLPEAFF.

Comments on this clone: Other DNA variants within this sample encode the same CDR3. The chain joins TRBV5-1 to TRBJ1-6; 7 bases align to TRBD1. This CDR3 is 15 amino acids long. Losses at the gene ends were 1 base for V and 5 bases for J; bases not matched to a gene: 3. Germline V gene sequence: CDR1 SGHRS, CDR2 YFSETQ. CDR3 in DNA: TGCGCCAGCAGCTTGCAGGGGGGAGATAATTCACCCCTCCACTTT. Protein product: CASSLQGGDNSPLHF. The whole variable domain, filled in from reference TRBV5-1 and TRBJ1-6, reads KAGVTQTPRYLIKTRGQQVTLSCSPISGHRSVSWYQQTPGQGLQFLFEYFSETQRNKGNFPGRFSGRQFSNSRSEMNVSTLELGDSALYLCASSLQGGDNSPLHFGNGTRLTVT.

The chain has TRBV6-1 and TRBJ1-6; TRBD1 matches 9 bases. This CDR3 contains 16 residues. V was clipped by 1 base and J by 7 bases; unmatched bases: 5. The V gene's germline CDR1 is MNHNS and CDR2 SASEGT. For the CDR3, the DNA is TGTGCCAGCAGTGAAGTAGGGGGGACAGGGAATTCACCCCTCCACTTT. Translation: CASSEVGGTGNSPLHF.

The rearrangement uses TRBV27 and TRBJ1-1; D might be TRBD1 (5 bases). The V end lost 0 bases, the J end lost 5 bases, and 19 bases lay between the germline ends. The CDR3 contains 17 residues. CDR1 MNHEY and CDR2 SMNVEV come from the germline V gene (reference sequence). The CDR3 region is CASSLSFYGGKDTEAFF. The DNA of the CDR3 is TGTGCCAGCAGTTTATCGTTTTACGGGGGAAAGGATACTGAAGCTTTCTTT.

The V call is TRBV11-3, the J call TRBJ2-5, with D possibly TRBD2 on 5 matching bases. The length of the CDR3 is 15 residues. CDR1 and CDR2 (germline): SGHNT, YENEEA. V was shortened by 3 bases and J by 0 bases, with 11 bases between the two germline ends. CDR3 bases: TGTGCCAGCAGCTTGGGCGGGCAGGACCAAGAGACCCAGTACTTC. This encodes CASSLGGQDQETQYF. The variable domain in full, completed from reference TRBV11-3 and TRBJ2-5, reads EAGVVQSPRYKIIEKKQPVAFWCNPISGHNTLYWYLQNLGQGPELLIRYENEEAVDDSQLPKDRFSAERLKGVDSTLKIQPAELGDSAVYLCASSLGGQDQETQYFGPGTRLLVL.

This clone was seen only a few times. The rearrangement uses TRBV19 and TRBJ1-1; TRBD1 matches 7 bases. There are 14 residues in the CDR3. Trimming at V came to 3 bases and at J to 3 bases, leaving 4 bases not matched to a gene. Germline V gene sequence: CDR1 LNHDA, CDR2 SQIVND (reference sequence). CDR3 bases: TGTGCCAGTAGTATCCCGAGGGGGCACACTGAAGCTTTCTTT. As protein: CASSIPRGHTEAFF.

The chain has TRBV21-1 and TRBJ1-4; the table's D gene call, TRBD1, was not cross checked with the DNA. TRBV21-1 is recorded as a pseudogene. The CDR3 loop spans 14 amino acids. CDR3 amino acids: CASNRDRPGEKLFF. The CDR3 DNA sequence: TGTGCCAGCAACCGGGACAGGCCGGGTGAAAAACTGTTTTTT.

The rearrangement uses TRBV3-1 (or the pseudogene TRBV3-2) and TRBJ2-7; D call uncertain. The CDR3 is 14 residues long. V lost 1 base, J lost 0 bases, and 7 bases lay in between. The germline V gene has CDR1 LGHDT and CDR2 YNNKEL (reference sequence). The CDR3 bases are TGTGCCAGCAGCCAAGTAGACAACTCCTACGAGCAGTACTTC. As protein: CASSQVDNSYEQYF.

This sequence joins TRBV5-1 and TRBJ1-1; D call uncertain. This CDR3 region has 15 residues. V lost 0 bases to trimming and J lost 8 bases, with 17 bases between them. Looked up from germline, CDR1 is SGHRS and CDR2 is YFSETQ. Here the CDR3 reads CASSLGAELGNEAFF. In DNA, the CDR3 is TGCGCCAGCAGCTTGGGGGCAGAACTTGGAAACGAAGCTTTCTTT.